The present entry profiles one T cell receptor beta chain with its context. The data originate from a study of T cell changes during pregnancy in multiple sclerosis. The assay was immunoSEQ multiplex PCR, and TCRdb's table has in-frame clones only and misses some. Of about 39,000 clones in the sample, about 94% were seen once. The ends were cut back, 5 bases at V and 4 bases at J, with 14 bases in the middle. In germline, CDR1 is SNHLY, CDR2 FYNNEI. This CDR3 is 14 amino acids long. The sample here was CD4+ T cells from peripheral blood mononuclear cells, taken after pregnancy. This receptor was identified in a female donor with multiple sclerosis, enrolled in a pregnancy study. The gene calls are TRBV2 and TRBJ1-2; the D gene is possibly TRBD1 (6 bases). The CDR3 DNA reads TGTGCCAGCAGTCAGACAGGCCCTGGCTATGGCTACACCTTC. It specifies CASSQTGPGYGYTF.